These T cell receptor beta chains were read from a single sample in a study of cytomegalovirus exposure and HLA in healthy donors. Assay used: immunoSEQ multiplex PCR; TCRdb lists only in-frame clones, some missing. The profile shows just over 200,000 clones, 75% to 85% of them singletons. Sequenced sample: PBMCs. These receptors came from a woman aged 40 to 49 in good health and CMV-seronegative. The CDR3 runs from the conserved cysteine through the conserved F or W. A D gene is named only where the DNA matches it firmly. Clone size is not always given. Where it is, it says once, few, many or a class for expanded clones.

NA	once	TRBV6-1	TRBJ2-3	CASTPTQGRADTQYF	TGTGCCAGCACCCCGACTCAGGGGAGGGCAGATACGCAGTATTTT
NA	NA	TRBV18	TRBJ1-5	CASSPPGAGEYQPQHF	TGTGCCAGCTCACCACCTGGGGCAGGGGAATACCAGCCCCAGCATTTT
NA	NA	TRBV18	TRBJ2-7	CASSYRQATQYEQYF	TGTGCCAGCTCCTACAGACAGGCTACTCAGTACGAGCAGTACTTC
NA	once	TRBV28	TRBJ2-7	CASSLNSYEQYF	TGTGCCAGCAGTTTAAACTCCTACGAGCAGTACTTC
NA	NA	TRBV7-3	TRBJ2-3	CASSFSEGDTQYF	TGTGCCAGCAGCTTCTCGGAGGGAGATACGCAGTATTTT
NA	NA	TRBV5-1	TRBJ2-3	CASSLGGGTDTQYF	TGCGCCAGCAGCTTGGGCGGGGGCACAGATACGCAGTATTTT
NA	once	TRBV5-1	TRBJ1-5	CASSEGVSNQPQHF	TGCGCCAGCAGCGAAGGGGTTAGCAATCAGCCCCAGCATTTT
TRBD2	NA	TRBV5-1	TRBJ2-2	CASSLIAGVTGELFF	TGCGCCAGCAGCTTGATAGCGGGAGTCACCGGGGAGCTGTTTTTT
NA	NA	TRBV5-6	TRBJ1-2	CASSLAQRANGYTF	TGTGCCAGCAGCTTGGCCCAGCGCGCAAATGGCTACACCTTC
TRBD2	NA	TRBV4-1	TRBJ2-2	CASSPRTALAGAGGELFF	TGCGCCAGCAGCCCAAGAACAGCACTAGCGGGAGCTGGCGGGGAGCTGTTTTTT
NA	NA	TRBV27	TRBJ2-7	CASTEALGHNYEQYF	TGTGCCAGCACAGAAGCCCTTGGGCATAACTACGAGCAGTACTTC
TRBD1	few	TRBV29-1	TRBJ2-1	CSVTDRVFDEQFF	TGCAGCGTTACGGACAGGGTTTTCGATGAGCAGTTCTTC
NA	NA	TRBV7-2	TRBJ2-2	CASSLELVHTGELFF	TGTGCCAGCAGCTTAGAACTGGTTCACACCGGGGAGCTGTTTTTT
TRBD1	NA	TRBV5-3	TRBJ1-1	CARSFIRTGRNTEAFF	TGTGCCAGAAGCTTTATACGGACAGGGAGGAACACTGAAGCTTTCTTT
TRBD1	NA	TRBV29-1	TRBJ2-2	CSFGQALNTGELFF	TGCAGCTTCGGACAGGCACTGAACACCGGGGAGCTGTTTTTT
TRBD1	once	TRBV29-1	TRBJ2-3	CSVQRQGRGTDTQYF	TGCAGCGTTCAACGACAGGGCCGGGGCACAGATACGCAGTATTTT
TRBD2	NA	TRBV27	TRBJ2-7	CASSLAGGQAYEQYF	TGTGCCAGCAGTTTAGCGGGAGGGCAAGCCTACGAGCAGTACTTC
NA	NA	TRBV30	TRBJ2-3	CAWGPRTPPKYF	TGTGCCTGGGGGCCTCGGACACCCCCCAAGTATTTT
TRBD2	NA	TRBV19	TRBJ2-1	CASTALASSPNEQFF	TGTGCCAGTACCGCACTAGCGAGTAGTCCCAATGAGCAGTTCTTC
NA	NA	TRBV2	TRBJ1-2	CASSEARETHRGYTF	TGTGCCAGCAGTGAAGCGCGGGAGACCCACCGGGGCTACACCTTC
TRBD2	NA	TRBV5-1	TRBJ2-1	CASSSRLAGPNEQFF	TGCGCCAGCAGCTCCAGACTAGCGGGGCCCAATGAGCAGTTCTTC
NA	once	TRBV7-6	TRBJ2-1	CASSLVGGWGNEQFF	TGTGCCAGCAGCTTAGTAGGAGGGTGGGGGAATGAGCAGTTCTTC
TRBD1	NA	TRBV7-9	TRBJ1-1	CASIDRGNTEAFF	TGTGCCAGTATCGACAGGGGGAACACTGAAGCTTTCTTT
TRBD1	NA	TRBV5-6	TRBJ1-2	CASSRDRVSYGYTF	TGTGCCAGCAGCCGGGACAGGGTCAGCTATGGCTACACCTTC
NA	NA	TRBV7-2	TRBJ2-7	CASSLVASASYEQYF	TGTGCCAGCAGCTTAGTGGCTAGCGCCTCCTACGAGCAGTACTTC
NA	NA	TRBV27	TRBJ2-7	CASGLFSAGSYEQYF	TGTGCCAGCGGTCTTTTTTCGGCGGGTTCCTACGAGCAGTACTTC